Listed below are T cell receptor beta chains from one sample, sequenced in a study of Graves' ophthalmopathy and Graves' hyperthyroidism. Each CDR3 protein gets one entry after TCRdb re-called the multiplex PCR reads with MiXCR. The table includes over a million distinct CDR3 sequences, approximately 35% detected once. The source material was peripheral blood or thyroid tissue (not recorded which). The receptors come from an adult man with Graves' hyperthyroidism. Each CDR3 is given with its conserved first and last residue. The D gene is left open where the match is weak. Clone sizes are given selectively: once, few, many, or a class where the clone is expanded.

J	D	V	size	CDR3	DNA
TRBJ1-1	NA	TRBV10-3	NA	CAISPTVEAFF	TGTGCCATCAGCCCGACAGTCGAAGCTTTCTTT
TRBJ1-1	NA	TRBV7-9	many	CASSFGATEAFF	TGTGCCAGCAGCTTTGGAGCTACTGAAGCTTTCTTT
TRBJ2-7	TRBD1	TRBV29-1	many	CSVRGQGVYEQYF	TGCAGCGTCCGGGGACAGGGGGTCTACGAGCAGTACTTC
TRBJ1-1	NA	TRBV20-1	NA	CSATPGGRTEAFF	TGCAGTGCTACGCCCGGAGGGAGGACTGAAGCTTTCTTT
TRBJ1-5	NA	TRBV6-2/TRBV6-3	NA	CASSNGPQPQHF	TGTGCCAGCAGTAATGGGCCTCAGCCCCAGCATTTT
TRBJ2-5	TRBD2	TRBV4-1	NA	CASSHFIAGGLETQYF	TGCGCCAGCAGCCATTTTATAGCGGGGGGGTTGGAGACCCAGTACTTC
TRBJ2-5	TRBD1	TRBV7-3	few	CASSSQPGGGETQYF	TGTGCCAGCAGCTCTCAACCAGGGGGCGGAGAGACCCAGTACTTC
TRBJ2-7	NA	TRBV6-5	few	CASSYGWKNYEQYF	TGTGCCAGCAGTTATGGGTGGAAGAACTACGAGCAGTACTTC
TRBJ2-2	NA	TRBV27	NA	CASSFTPGGVTGELFF	TGTGCCAGCAGTTTCACTCCCGGGGGTGTCACCGGGGAGCTGTTTTTT
TRBJ2-1	NA	TRBV7-2	NA	CASSSQGRTYNEQFF	TGTGCCAGCAGCTCCCAGGGGCGAACCTACAATGAGCAGTTCTTC
TRBJ1-2	NA	TRBV10-3	many	CATHTTGNDGYTF	TGTGCCACACATACCACGGGTAACGATGGCTACACCTTC
TRBJ2-5	TRBD2	TRBV7-8	NA	CASSFSGRGQETQYF	TGTGCCAGCAGCTTTAGCGGGAGGGGCCAAGAGACCCAGTACTTC
TRBJ2-2	NA	TRBV14	NA	CASSHWGRANTGELSW	TGTGCCAGCAGCCACTGGGGCAGGGCGAACACCGGGGAGCTGTCTTGG
TRBJ2-5	NA	TRBV6-2/TRBV6-3	few	CASSSPVETQYF	TGTGCCAGCAGTTCCCCCGTGGAGACCCAGTACTTC
TRBJ2-7	NA	TRBV19	many	CASSPGHSYEQYF	TGTGCCAGTAGTCCAGGGCACTCCTACGAGCAGTACTTC
TRBJ2-5	NA	TRBV6-4	NA	CASSYSDDPETQYF	TGTGCCAGCAGTTACTCGGACGACCCGGAGACCCAGTACTTC
TRBJ1-6	NA	TRBV20-1	many	CSAGRNYNSPLHF	TGCAGTGCCGGCAGAAACTATAATTCACCCCTCCACTTT
TRBJ1-5	NA	TRBV11-2	few	CASSLVPNNREYSNQPQHF	TGTGCCAGCAGCTTAGTACCAAACAACAGGGAATATAGCAATCAGCCCCAGCATTTT
TRBJ1-1	TRBD1	TRBV7-6	many	CASSFRDRGTYDEAFF	TGTGCCAGCAGCTTCCGGGACAGGGGAACCTACGATGAAGCTTTCTTT
TRBJ2-5	TRBD1	TRBV15	many	CATSRSGGQGGETQYF	TGTGCCACCAGCAGGTCTGGGGGACAGGGTGGCGAGACCCAGTACTTC
TRBJ2-3	NA	TRBV7-2	NA	CASRGGVSTDTQYF	TGTGCCAGCAGAGGCGGGGTTAGCACAGATACGCAGTATTTT
TRBJ1-5	NA	TRBV12-3/TRBV12-4	NA	CASSPAVGVSNQPQHF	TGTGCCAGCAGCCCGGCGGTCGGGGTTAGCAATCAGCCCCAGCATTTT
TRBJ2-7	TRBD1	TRBV5-4	few	CASSHSTGGYYEQYF	TGTGCCAGCAGCCATTCAACAGGGGGCTACTACGAGCAGTACTTC
TRBJ2-5	TRBD2	TRBV20-1	many	CTPGSGGKETQYF	TGCACCCCCGGCAGCGGGGGAAAAGAGACCCAGTACTTC
TRBJ1-1	NA	TRBV10-1	many	CASRSALAGDTEAFF	TGCGCCAGCAGATCCGCCTTAGCAGGGGACACTGAAGCTTTCTTT
TRBJ1-6	TRBD1	TRBV7-9	few	CAWSVRGTGKSPLHF	TGTGCCTGGAGTGTACGGGGGACAGGAAAATCACCCCTCCACTTT
TRBJ2-7	NA	TRBV5-1	few	CASSLVGGPSYEQYF	TGCGCCAGCAGCTTGGTGGGGGGGCCCTCCTACGAGCAGTACTTC
TRBJ2-3	NA	TRBV24-1	few	CAVRGADTQYF	TGTGCCGTACGAGGAGCAGATACGCAGTATTTT
TRBJ2-7	TRBD1	TRBV15	many	CATSRGGTGVPIYEQYF	TGTGCCACCAGCAGAGGGGGGACAGGAGTCCCGATATACGAGCAGTACTTC
TRBJ2-7	NA	TRBV7-9	many	CASSTHLGDEQYF	TGTGCCAGCAGCACCCACCTCGGTGACGAGCAGTACTTC
TRBJ2-2	NA	TRBV20-1	few	CSAFPRAGGTGELFF	TGCAGTGCGTTCCCCCGGGCAGGGGGGACCGGGGAGCTGTTTTTT
TRBJ2-2	NA	TRBV20-1	NA	CSARVTDRWAGELFF	TGCAGTGCTAGAGTAACGGACCGTTGGGCCGGGGAGCTGTTTTTT
TRBJ2-7	NA	TRBV7-2	NA	CASSLGDRQYEQYF	TGTGCCAGCAGCTTGGGTGACAGACAATACGAGCAGTACTTC
TRBJ2-7	NA	TRBV7-9	NA	CASSPLRGTYEQYF	TGTGCCAGCAGCCCTTTACGGGGTACCTACGAGCAGTACTTC
TRBJ2-6	NA	TRBV25-1	many	CASAGALSRSGANVLTF	TGTGCCAGCGCGGGGGCCCTCAGCCGCTCTGGGGCCAACGTCCTGACTTTC
TRBJ1-2	NA	TRBV11-2	few	CASSAGVDDIYGYTF	TGTGCCAGCAGCGCGGGGGTAGACGACATCTATGGCTACACCTTC
TRBJ2-1	TRBD2	TRBV15	NA	CATSSRGLASGGSENNEQFF	TGTGCCACCAGCTCTAGGGGGTTGGCTAGCGGGGGGTCCGAGAACAATGAGCAGTTCTTC